Sequencing of this TCR beta chain was carried out in a study of PD-1 blockade in classical Hodgkin lymphoma. Time point given: cycle 4 day 1 (C4D1), after about 6 weeks of nivolumab. All the patients suffered relapse after autologous stem cell transplantation, and brentuximab vedotin exposure differed. The CDR3 has 14 residues. Trimming took 8 bases from V and 2 from J, leaving 14 bases between them. CDR1 and CDR2 (germline): SGHTA, FQGNSA. General study results and limits: Exclusion removed patients who began nivolumab under 1 year after ASCT. What caused the repertoire differences, perhaps disease activity or prior therapy, remains undefined.

Regarding this clone: Its antigen is currently unknown.

Libraries were prepared by immunoSEQ multiplex PCR; TCRdb keeps only in-frame clonotypes and omits some of them. This table has around 25,000 clones, about 70% appearing once. The specimen comprised peripheral blood mononuclear cells (PBMCs), sampled before the fourth cycle of nivolumab. The sequence was obtained from a human donor with classical Hodgkin lymphoma. This chain links TRBV7-2 with TRBJ2-3, with D hard to call. DNA of the CDR3: TGTGCCAGCCTCATTGGGCAGATCACAGATACGCAGTATTTT. It yields the protein CASLIGQITDTQYF. The full variable domain, completed using reference TRBV7-2 and TRBJ2-3, is GAGVSQSPSNKVTEKGKDVELRCDPISGHTALYWYRQSLGQGLEFLIYFQGNSAPDKSGLPSDRFSAERTGGSVSTLTIQRTQQEDSAVYLCASLIGQITDTQYFGPGTRLTVL.